A single sample is the source of the 6 T cell receptor beta chains below, sequenced in a study. MiXCR, run by TCRdb on the 5' RACE reads, gives a single entry per CDR3 protein. The sample records about 47,000 distinct CDR3 sequences, around a quarter being singletons. The source material was naive CD4+ T cells sorted from blood. Subset denoted: naive CD4+ T cells, CD4+CD45RA+CD25-. Receptor source: a female donor with breast cancer.

This clonotype was seen ten or more times. The chain links TRBV12-3 or TRBV12-4 to TRBJ2-1; 7 positions agree with TRBD2. V was clipped by 3 bases and J by 6 bases; unmatched bases: 8. The CDR3 covers 15 residues. The CDR3 nucleotides read TGTGCCAGCAGTTTGACGGGGGGACGAGGCAATGAGCAGTTCTTC. Protein product: CASSLTGGRGNEQFF.

The gene calls are TRBV7-2 and TRBJ2-1, with 12 bases fitting TRBD2. CDR3 length: 14 residues. Looked up from germline, CDR1 is SGHTA and CDR2 is FQGNSA. The V segment lost 5 bases and the J segment 9 bases; nucleotides outside the gene matches: 5. The CDR3: CASSPGLAGIEQFF. The CDR3 region has the DNA TGTGCCAGCAGCCCAGGACTAGCGGGAATTGAGCAGTTCTTC.

This clonotype appeared a few times. The chain links TRBV5-1 to TRBJ2-1; the match to TRBD2 covers 8 bases. Germline values: CDR1 SGHRS, CDR2 YFSETQ. The CDR3 is 16 amino acids. The ends lost 0 bases at V and 3 bases at J; junction bases unmatched: 5. Written as DNA, the CDR3 is TGCGCCAGCAGCTTGGAGAGGGGACTAGTCTACAATGAGCAGTTCTTC. It is translated as CASSLERGLVYNEQFF.

V gene TRBV28 combines with J gene TRBJ1-2; D is unclear. Germline loops: CDR1 MDHEN, CDR2 SYDVKM. CDR3 length equals 13 residues. Trimming cost V 2 bases and J 2 bases, with 6 bases left between them. CDR3 loop: CASSLRENYGYTF. DNA of the CDR3: TGTGCCAGCAGTTTAAGGGAGAACTATGGCTACACCTTC.

This clonotype was found many times. The chain is built from TRBV6-1 and TRBJ1-2; D not resolved. This CDR3 is built from 13 residues. V was cut by 4 bases and J by 0 bases, with 6 bases left in between. From germline, CDR1 is MNHNS and CDR2 SASEGT. The CDR3 DNA sequence: TGTGCCAGCAGTGGCACCTCTAACTATGGCTACACCTTC. Translating gives CASSGTSNYGYTF.

This clonotype showed up just once. The V and J genes are TRBV5-1 and TRBJ2-7, with D possibly matching TRBD1 (6 bases). Trimming removed 4 bases from V and 0 bases from J, with 14 bases in between. CDR3 size: 15 residues. Germline values: CDR1 SGHRS, CDR2 YFSETQ. CDR3 nucleotide sequence: TGCGCCAGCAGCCCGACAGGAAGGAACTCCTACGAGCAGTACTTC. Its translation: CASSPTGRNSYEQYF.